Each of the 32 T cell receptor beta chains below was sequenced from the same sample in a study of blood T cell repertoires in COVID-19. Only in-frame clones appear in the TCRdb table, and some are missing; sequencing was by immunoSEQ multiplex PCR. The top ten hold more than 5.5% of the sample, which has some 49,000 clones, 91% seen once. The sample consisted of peripheral blood. These receptors were collected from a man between 45 and 60 years old with active COVID-19.

The chain links TRBV6-4 to TRBJ2-2, with D unresolved. This CDR3 comprises 13 residues. With 6 bases removed from V and 1 base from J, the gap between germline ends came to 6 bases. Germline CDR1 MRHNA, CDR2 SNTAGT. This CDR3 reads CASSRQNTGELFF. DNA of the CDR3: TGTGCCAGCAGCCGACAGAACACCGGGGAGCTGTTTTTT.

The rearrangement joins TRBV3-1 (or the pseudogene TRBV3-2) to TRBJ2-7, with 9 bases lining up with TRBD1. Trimming at V came to 1 base and at J to 8 bases, leaving 9 bases not matched to a gene. CDR3 length: 15 amino acids. Germline CDR1 LGHDT, CDR2 YNNKEL (reference sequence). DNA of the CDR3: TGTGCCAGCAGCCAAGTAGGGGACAGGGTTGTTAAGCAGTACTTC. Translation gives CASSQVGDRVVKQYF.

Only one count was recorded for this clone. The V gene is TRBV5-4, the J gene TRBJ1-3, with 7 bases matching TRBD1. The CDR3 contains 14 residues. The V segment lost 2 bases and the J segment 4 bases; nucleotides outside the gene matches: 3. CDR1 is SGHNT and CDR2 is YYREEE in the germline V gene (reference sequence). The CDR3 DNA is TGTGCCAGCAGCTTAGACAGGGAAGGAAACACCATATATTTT. This encodes CASSLDREGNTIYF. Full variable domain (remainder filled in from reference TRBV5-4 and TRBJ1-3): ETGVTQSPTHLIKTRGQQVTLRCSSQSGHNTVSWYQQALGQGPQFIFQYYREEENGRGNFPPRFSGLQFPNYSSELNVNALELDDSALYLCASSLDREGNTIYFGEGSWLTVV.

The chain combines TRBV25-1 with TRBJ1-2, with D possibly being TRBD1 (5 bases). Germline CDR1 is MGHDK and CDR2 is SYGVNS. The CDR3 spans 13 residues. Trimming stripped 7 bases from V and 3 bases from J, with 12 bases between. As DNA, the CDR3 is TGTGCCAGCAAGGGGCCGCTCGACTATGGCTACACCTTC. Residues: CASKGPLDYGYTF.

In regard to this clone: The same CDR3 can be traced to other DNA sequences in this sample. The gene calls are TRBV6-5 and TRBJ1-1; the match to TRBD1 covers 7 bases. The CDR3 consists of 13 residues. The V and J ends lost 5 bases and 1 base, in that order; junction bases with no gene match: 1. Germline V lookup: CDR1 MNHEY, CDR2 SVGAGI. CDR3 loop: CASSRQGNTEAFF. The CDR3 bases are TGTGCCAGCAGTCGACAGGGGAACACTGAAGCTTTCTTT.

The CDR3 loop reads CASSLRGQGGRNEQFF. In DNA, the CDR3 is TGTGCCAGTAGCCTAAGGGGGCAGGGAGGTAGGAATGAGCAGTTCTTC. The chain employs TRBV19 and TRBJ2-1, with D perhaps TRBD1 (7 bases). The CDR3 extends over 16 amino acids. Trimming stripped 6 bases from V and 7 bases from J, with 22 bases between. Germline loops: CDR1 LNHDA, CDR2 SQIVND (reference sequence).

The genes are TRBV3-1 (or the pseudogene TRBV3-2) and TRBJ2-6; no reliable D call. CDR1 is LGHDT, CDR2 YNNKEL, per germline (reference sequence). The V and J ends lost 4 bases and 6 bases respectively, with 7 bases between them. There are 13 residues in the CDR3. Here the CDR3 reads CASSPAPANVLTF. In DNA, the CDR3 is TGTGCCAGCAGCCCCGCGCCGGCCAACGTCCTGACTTTC.

The rearrangement links TRBV25-1 to TRBJ2-3, with 8 bases that match TRBD2. The ends lost 1 base at V and 2 bases at J; junction bases unmatched: 5. Germline-derived CDR1 and CDR2 are MGHDK and SYGVNS. The CDR3 is 16 residues long. The CDR3 protein is CASSESNGGATDTQYF. For the CDR3, the DNA is TGTGCCAGCAGTGAATCTAACGGGGGGGCCACAGATACGCAGTATTTT.

This rearrangement joins TRBV18 to TRBJ2-1, with TRBD2 identical over 13 bases. The CDR3 has 21 amino acids. CDR1 is KGHSH and CDR2 is LQKENI in the germline V gene. V shed 3 bases, J shed 10 bases, and the junction held 24 bases outside the gene matches. The chain's CDR3 is CASSPTSGRGRVLGFVREQFF. DNA of the CDR3: TGTGCCAGCTCACCCACTAGCGGGAGGGGCCGAGTTTTGGGTTTTGTTCGCGAGCAGTTCTTC.

Only one count was recorded for this clone. The chain links TRBV13 to TRBJ1-6; 8 nucleotides line up with TRBD1. Germline V gives CDR1 PRHDT, CDR2 FYEKMQ (reference sequence). The CDR3 is made up of 15 amino acids. V lost 4 bases and J lost 7; bases outside the gene matches: 6. The CDR3 loop is CASSWGQAGNSPLHF. The CDR3 nucleotides read TGTGCCAGCAGCTGGGGACAGGCTGGGAATTCACCCCTCCACTTT.

The chain recombines TRBV7-8 with TRBJ1-4, with 10 bases fitting TRBD1. The CDR3 has 14 residues. Germline V gives CDR1 SGHVS, CDR2 FQNEAQ. Unmatched junction bases numbered 3, after V lost 4 bases and J lost 7 bases. The CDR3 sequence is CASSSRDRGEKLFF. CDR3 nucleotide sequence: TGTGCCAGCAGCTCTCGGGACAGGGGTGAAAAACTGTTTTTT.

This chain joins TRBV21-1 and TRBJ1-6; the listed D gene, TRBD1, was not tested against the DNA. TRBV21-1 is tagged as a pseudogene. CDR3 length equals 15 residues. The CDR3 spells CASSKTDSSNSPLHF. The CDR3 DNA reads TGTGCCAGCAGCAAAACTGACAGTTCTAATTCACCCCTCCACTTT.

The chain is built from TRBV7-2 and TRBJ2-2; D is perhaps TRBD1 (5 bases). Germline V gives CDR1 SGHTA, CDR2 FQGNSA. V lost 1 base, J lost 7 bases, and 7 bases lay in between. CDR3 length: 13 amino acids. The CDR3 DNA sequence: TGTGCCAGCAGCTTAGAGGGGCTCGGGGAGCTGTTTTTT. Translating gives CASSLEGLGELFF.

The J gene is TRBJ2-2, the V gene TRBV6-5; perhaps TRBD1 as D (6 bases). Trimming pared 6 bases from V and 8 bases from J, leaving 13 bases between. The CDR3 is made up of 13 amino acids. The germline gives CDR1 MNHEY, CDR2 SVGAGI. CDR3 coding DNA: TGTGCCAGCAGCCGTTCAGGGGTGGGGGAGCTGTTTTTT. Amino acids: CASSRSGVGELFF.

The chain recombines TRBV11-2 with TRBJ2-7; TRBD2 aligns across 8 bases. This CDR3 has 15 amino acids. The germline CDR1 and CDR2 sequences are SGHAT and FQNNGV. V shed 0 bases and J 4 bases; nucleotides not matched to a gene: 5. Here the CDR3 DNA reads TGTGCCAGCAGCTTAGAAGCTCGGGGGGGGTACGAGCAGTACTTC. Translated, it gives CASSLEARGGYEQYF.

J is TRBJ1-6 and V is TRBV6-4, with 7 positions matching TRBD1. Germline loops: CDR1 MRHNA, CDR2 SNTAGT. V dropped 3 bases and J dropped 7; count of bases not matched to a gene: 3. This CDR3 is built from 14 residues. CDR3: CASSEFRGNSPLHF. The CDR3 bases are TGTGCCAGCAGTGAGTTCAGGGGGAATTCACCCCTCCACTTT.

J is TRBJ1-1 and V is TRBV29-1; 10 nucleotides match TRBD1. The CDR3 loop spans 12 amino acids. CDR1 SQVTM and CDR2 ANQGSEA come from the germline V gene. The junction had 2 bases not matched to a gene; V was cut back by 5 bases and J by 5 bases. The chain's CDR3 is CSVPGQGTEAFF. CDR3 nucleotides: TGCAGCGTTCCGGGACAGGGGACTGAAGCTTTCTTT.

This sequence joins TRBV28 and TRBJ2-7; D gene unclear. V was trimmed by 10 bases and J by 6 bases, leaving 16 bases between them. Germline V lookup: CDR1 MDHEN, CDR2 SYDVKM. This CDR3 has 12 amino acids. In DNA, the CDR3 is TGTGCCACCGTGCGTCCCCAGGTCGAGCAGTACTTC. Protein: CATVRPQVEQYF.

The CDR3 nucleotides are TGTGCCAGCTCAGCGACCCGACAGCGAAACTACGAGCAGTACTTC. Its protein is CASSATRQRNYEQYF. V gene TRBV18 combines with J gene TRBJ2-7; tentative D call: TRBD1 (5 bases). Trimming removed 5 bases at V and 3 bases at J, with 17 bases between. This CDR3 region has 15 residues. Germline V gene sequence: CDR1 KGHSH, CDR2 LQKENI. Variable domain in full (rest from reference TRBV18 and TRBJ2-7): NAGVMQNPRHLVRRRGQEARLRCSPMKGHSHVYWYRQLPEEGLKFMVYLQKENIIDESGMPKERFSAEFPKEGPSILRIQQVVRGDSAAYFCASSATRQRNYEQYFGPGTRLTVT.

The chain recombines TRBV5-6 with TRBJ2-3; no definite D call. V lost 0 bases and J 0 bases, leaving 8 bases between the germline ends. This CDR3 spans 15 amino acids. Germline assignment: CDR1 SGHDT and CDR2 YYEEEE. The CDR3 bases are TGTGCCAGCAGCTTGGGTACTTGGAGCACAGATACGCAGTATTTT. Translated: CASSLGTWSTDTQYF.

The chain couples TRBV27 to TRBJ2-7; D is uncertain. Looked up from germline, CDR1 is MNHEY and CDR2 is SMNVEV (reference sequence). V lost 0 bases and J lost 0, with 9 bases in between. The CDR3 extends over 15 amino acids. The CDR3 here is CASSLSLVGSYEQYF. The CDR3 coding sequence is TGTGCCAGCAGTTTATCCCTAGTTGGCTCCTACGAGCAGTACTTC.

The rearrangement uses TRBV30 and TRBJ1-4, with no clear D. CDR3 length: 14 residues. V was trimmed by 0 bases and J by 0 bases, leaving 5 bases between them. Germline V gene lookup returns CDR1 GTSNPN and CDR2 SVGIG (reference sequence). The DNA for the CDR3 is TGTGCCTGGAGTGTACTTGCAACTAATGAAAAACTGTTTTTT. It is translated as CAWSVLATNEKLFF.

The chain is built from TRBV7-2 and TRBJ2-4, with D maybe TRBD2 (6 bases). Trimming removed 5 bases at V and 1 base at J, with 12 bases between. This CDR3 is built from 15 residues. Germline V gene sequence: CDR1 SGHTA, CDR2 FQGNSA. CDR3 protein: CASSLGGTAKNIQYF. Written as DNA, the CDR3 is TGTGCCAGCAGCCTGGGCGGGACTGCCAAAAACATTCAGTACTTC. Together with reference TRBV7-2 and TRBJ2-4, the CDR3 gives the full variable domain: GAGVSQSPSNKVTEKGKDVELRCDPISGHTALYWYRQSLGQGLEFLIYFQGNSAPDKSGLPSDRFSAERTGGSVSTLTIQRTQQEDSAVYLCASSLGGTAKNIQYFGAGTRLSVL.

The rearrangement links TRBV6-7 to TRBJ1-5; the D gene is possibly TRBD1 (5 bases). TRBV6-7 is classed as an ORF, of uncertain function. V was pared by 8 bases and J by 8 bases, with 19 bases between. The CDR3 extends over 14 amino acids. The CDR3 sequence is CASPAQGFWEPQHF. For the CDR3, the DNA is TGTGCCAGCCCGGCGCAGGGTTTTTGGGAGCCCCAGCATTTT.

The genes are TRBV4-1 and TRBJ1-2; 9 bases match TRBD1. This CDR3 is built from 15 residues. Germline-derived CDR1 and CDR2 are MGHRA and YSYEKL. Trimming at V came to 1 base and at J to 8 bases, leaving 8 bases not matched to a gene. DNA of the CDR3: TGCGCCAGCAGCCAAGCCGGGACAGGGTTGGGAGGCTACACCTTC. It codes for CASSQAGTGLGGYTF.

This chain joins TRBV5-1 and TRBJ2-7; 8 bases are a match to TRBD2. The CDR3 totals 15 residues. Looked up from germline, CDR1 is SGHRS and CDR2 is YFSETQ. The J segment lost 1 base and the V segment lost 0 bases, leaving 3 bases of the junction unmatched. In nucleotides, the CDR3 is TGCGCCAGCAGCTTGGTGGCGGGGGGTTCCTACGAGCAGTACTTC. This sequence encodes CASSLVAGGSYEQYF.

The chain is built from TRBV2 and TRBJ2-7; D might be TRBD1 (6 bases). The CDR3 runs 14 residues. The germline V and J ends were trimmed by 8 bases and 0 bases, with 14 bases remaining between them. In germline, CDR1 is SNHLY, CDR2 FYNNEI. The CDR3 DNA sequence: TGTGCCAGCGGCTTGGACAGAAGCTCCTACGAGCAGTACTTC. Translating gives CASGLDRSSYEQYF.

V gene TRBV5-1 combines with J gene TRBJ2-7; 7 bases fit TRBD2. Germline-derived CDR1 and CDR2 are SGHRS and YFSETQ. V shed 0 bases, J shed 3 bases, and the junction held 6 bases outside the gene matches. The CDR3 totals 15 residues. The CDR3 sequence: CASSLDAGENYEQYF. CDR3 sequence (DNA): TGCGCCAGCAGCTTGGATGCGGGGGAAAACTACGAGCAGTACTTC.

The J gene is TRBJ2-2, the V gene TRBV5-1; the match to TRBD2 covers 11 bases. Trimming at V came to 2 bases and at J to 4 bases, leaving 4 bases not matched to a gene. Germline lookup yields CDR1 SGHRS and CDR2 YFSETQ. This CDR3 is built from 16 residues. The CDR3 spells CASSFTSGSPTGELFF. CDR3 coding DNA: TGCGCCAGCAGCTTCACTAGCGGGAGCCCCACCGGGGAGCTGTTTTTT.

This clone has only one observation. The rearrangement joins TRBV5-4 to TRBJ2-7, with 7 bases that match TRBD1. The CDR3 is made up of 13 amino acids. In germline, CDR1 is SGHNT, CDR2 YYREEE (reference sequence). V lost 4 bases to trimming and J lost 6 bases; unmatched junction nucleotides: 7. The CDR3, as DNA: TGTGCCAGCAGCCGGGGACAGAACCCCGAGCAGTACTTC. This codes for CASSRGQNPEQYF.

The chain combines TRBV5-1 with TRBJ2-2; D remains unclear. The V end was cut by 0 bases, the J end by 2 bases, with 14 bases between. CDR1 is SGHRS and CDR2 is YFSETQ in the germline V gene. The CDR3 totals 17 residues. CDR3 DNA: TGCGCCAGCAGCTTGGTTTCCCGAACTATAAACACCGGGGAGCTGTTTTTT. Translated, it gives CASSLVSRTINTGELFF.

This sequence joins TRBV29-1 and TRBJ2-3; D remains unclear. The CDR3 totals 13 residues. Germline V lookup: CDR1 SQVTM, CDR2 ANQGSEA. Trimming stripped 2 bases from V and 0 bases from J, with 6 bases between. This CDR3 reads CSVERASTDTQYF. Here the CDR3 DNA reads TGCAGCGTTGAAAGAGCTAGCACAGATACGCAGTATTTT.